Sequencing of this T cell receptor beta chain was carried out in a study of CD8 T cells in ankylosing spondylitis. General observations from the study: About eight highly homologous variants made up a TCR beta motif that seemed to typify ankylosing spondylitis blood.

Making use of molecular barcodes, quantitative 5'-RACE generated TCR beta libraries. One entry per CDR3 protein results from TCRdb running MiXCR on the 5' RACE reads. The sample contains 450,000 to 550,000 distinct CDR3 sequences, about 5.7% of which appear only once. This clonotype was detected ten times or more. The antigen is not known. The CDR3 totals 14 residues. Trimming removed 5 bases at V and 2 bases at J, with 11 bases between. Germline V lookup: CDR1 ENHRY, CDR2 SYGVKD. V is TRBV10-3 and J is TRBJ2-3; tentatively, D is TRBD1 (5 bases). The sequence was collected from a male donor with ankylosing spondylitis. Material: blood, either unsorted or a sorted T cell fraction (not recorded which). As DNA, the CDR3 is TGTGCCATCAGTACAGTGGGGCCCACAGATACGCAGTATTTT. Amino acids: CAISTVGPTDTQYF.